A single sample is the source of the 29 T cell receptor beta chains below, sequenced in a study of tissue T cells after allogeneic stem cell transplantation. Profiling relied on immunoSEQ multiplex PCR, and the TCRdb table lists in-frame clones only, not all of them. Among roughly 7,300 clones listed, roughly half were seen once. Regarding time point: mouse harvest day 7 after allogeneic transplant. The graft held 10^6 splenic CD5+ T cells and 10^7 T-cell-depleted bone marrow cells. The sequencing sample was made of lymph node tissue. The receptors stem from a female BALB/c mouse given C57BL/6 T cells with graft-versus-host disease after an allogeneic hematopoietic cell transplant.

On this clone: Here the gene names and germline are mouse. The CDR3 end falls 1 residue outside the read, so it is completed with the germline J gene. V usage is TRBV23 and J usage is TRBJ1-6; the tabulated D call, TRBD1, remains unverified against the DNA. TRBJ1-6 falls under the ORF class, with uncertain function. Per the germline V gene, CDR1 is KGHTA and CDR2 is FQNQQP. CDR3 length: 14 residues. The CDR3 DNA, read in part, is TGCTCCAGCAGTTCCGGGACAAGAAATTCGCCCCTCTAC. Protein product: CSSSSGTRNSPLY. The whole CDR3 protein reads CSSSSGTRNSPLYF.

This clone was counted between two and nine times. Mouse gene names and germline throughout. The read ends 1 residue before the CDR3 terminus; that terminus is restored from the germline J gene. The V and J genes are TRBV26 and TRBJ1-2, with 9 bases matching TRBD1. The CDR3 is 15 amino acids. Germline CDR1 is KGHPV and CDR2 is FQNQEV (reference sequence). The V gene end was trimmed by 3 bases and the J gene end by 4 bases; junction bases not matched to a gene: 6. The sequenced part of the CDR3 DNA is TGTGCCAGCAGTCTTCAGGGACAGGGAGGCTCCGACTACACC. This gives the protein CASSLQGQGGSDYT. The whole CDR3 protein reads CASSLQGQGGSDYTF.

A remark on this clone: Each gene name is a mouse one. The read terminates 1 residue ahead of where the CDR3 ends, so the germline J gene completes it. The rearrangement links TRBV31 to TRBJ2-2; no reliable D call. Germline-derived CDR1 and CDR2 are GKSSPN and SITVG. The V gene lost 0 bases and the J gene lost 0 bases, with 8 bases spanning the gap. CDR3 length: 15 amino acids. CDR3 amino acids: CAWSLLGANTGQLYF. The sequenced CDR3 bases are TGTGCCTGGAGTCTATTGGGAGCAAACACCGGGCAGCTCTAC.

With regard to this clone: Gene names are the mouse ones. The read stops 1 residue short of the end of the CDR3; the missing end is completed from the germline J gene. The chain combines TRBV3 with TRBJ1-4, with TRBD1 matching 9 bases. This CDR3 contains 15 residues. V gave up 5 bases and J gave up 2 bases; unmatched junction bases: 3. Germline CDR1 SNHLY, CDR2 FYNGKV (reference sequence). The CDR3 sequence is CASSPQGASNERLFF. The DNA read from the CDR3 is TGTGCCAGCAGCCCACAGGGGGCATCCAACGAAAGATTATTT.

Regarding this clone: The gene names here belong to mouse. The read ends 1 residue before the CDR3 terminus; that terminus is restored from the germline J gene. The chain employs TRBV16 and TRBJ1-6, with a weak D call TRBD1 (6 bases). TRBJ1-6 counts as an open reading frame of uncertain function. CDR3 size: 15 residues. Germline CDR1 is SGHSA and CDR2 is FRNQAP. Trimming took 0 bases from V and 6 from J, leaving 9 bases between them. Partial CDR3 DNA: TGTGCAAGCAGCTTAGATGGGACATTTAATTCGCCCCTCTAC. Amino acids: CASSLDGTFNSPLY. Given in full, the CDR3 is CASSLDGTFNSPLYF.

Concerning this clone: The germline and genes are mouse ones. The DNA ends 1 residue before the CDR3 does, and the rest of the CDR3 is filled in from the germline J gene. The J gene is TRBJ2-4, the V gene TRBV12-2; no clear D. This CDR3 is built from 13 residues. V was pared by 0 bases and J by 4 bases, with 7 bases between. Germline CDR1 SGHLS, CDR2 HYDKME. The CDR3 protein is CASSLEQKNTLYF. Partial CDR3 DNA: TGTGCCAGCTCTCTCGAACAGAAAAACACCTTGTAC. Based on the CDR3 plus reference TRBV12-2 and TRBJ2-4, the full variable domain is NSGVVQSPRYIIKGKGERSILKCIPISGHLSVAWYQQTQGQELKFFIQHYDKMERDKGNLPSRFSVQQFDDYHSEMNMSALELEDSAVYFCASSLEQKNTLYFGAGTRLSVL.

This clone was picked up one time. The genes and germline here are from mouse. Incomplete CDR3 DNA: TGTGCCAGCAGCCGGACTGGGGGGGGTTATGAACAGTAC. Protein product: CASSRTGGGYEQY. The whole CDR3 sequence is CASSRTGGGYEQYF. The chain carries TRBV26 and TRBJ2-7; 12 nucleotides line up with TRBD2. The sequenced fragment ends 1 residue before the CDR3 boundary, so the rest is inferred from the germline J gene. CDR3 length equals 14 residues. CDR1 KGHPV and CDR2 FQNQEV come from the germline V gene (reference sequence). Losses at the gene ends were 6 bases for V and 4 bases for J; bases not matched to a gene: 4.

This clone qualifies as large (0.1 to 1%). Mouse gene names and germline throughout. The read ends 1 residue early relative to the CDR3; the germline J gene fills the gap. The V gene is TRBV15, the J gene TRBJ2-7; 10 bases match TRBD1. The J segment lost 0 bases and the V segment lost 6 bases, leaving 2 bases of the junction unmatched. Germline V gives CDR1 SGHND, CDR2 FRSKSL. The CDR3 runs 14 residues. CDR3 bases read: TGTGCCAGCAGGGACAGGGGGTCCTCCTATGAACAGTAC. Translating gives CASRDRGSSYEQY. The whole CDR3 protein reads CASRDRGSSYEQYF.

With regard to this clone: The germline and genes are mouse ones. Read coverage stops 1 residue before the CDR3 terminus; the germline J gene supplies the remainder. The V call is TRBV13-2, the J call TRBJ2-5; 7 positions match TRBD1. CDR3 length: 13 residues. After removal of 5 bases from V and 3 bases from J, the junction contained 3 bases not matched to a gene. The germline gives CDR1 NNHNN, CDR2 SYGAGS (reference sequence). The CDR3 reads CASGGTVQDTQYF. Incomplete CDR3 DNA: TGTGCCAGCGGCGGGACAGTTCAAGACACCCAGTAC.

On this clone itself: Any gene name here is a mouse gene name. The read is 1 residue too short to cover the CDR3 end, so that end is filled in from the germline J gene. The chain carries TRBV3 and TRBJ1-3; D ambiguous. This CDR3 region has 15 residues. V was clipped by 0 bases and J by 0 bases, with 6 bases between them. Looked up from germline, CDR1 is SNHLY and CDR2 is FYNGKV (reference sequence). The chain's CDR3 is CASSLAGNSGNTLYF. The covered CDR3 bases are TGTGCCAGCAGCTTAGCGGGCAATTCTGGAAATACGCTCTAT.

Comment on this clone: Genes and germline are mouse. CDR3 DNA, as far as it was read: TGTGCCAGCTCTCTAGGGACTGGGGGGAGTGCAGAAACGCTGTAT. This codes for CASSLGTGGSAETLY. The full-length CDR3 reads as CASSLGTGGSAETLYF. The chain couples TRBV12-2 to TRBJ2-3, with 12 bases aligning to TRBD2. The CDR3 end falls 1 residue outside the read, so it is completed with the germline J gene. Losses at the gene ends were 1 base for V and 0 bases for J; bases not matched to a gene: 1. Looked up from germline, CDR1 is SGHLS and CDR2 is HYDKME. This CDR3 region has 16 residues. Using reference TRBV12-2 and TRBJ2-3 for the parts outside the CDR3, the full variable domain is NSGVVQSPRYIIKGKGERSILKCIPISGHLSVAWYQQTQGQELKFFIQHYDKMERDKGNLPSRFSVQQFDDYHSEMNMSALELEDSAVYFCASSLGTGGSAETLYFGSGTRLTVL.

This clone was detected only once. Germline and genes: mouse. The read ends 1 residue before the CDR3 terminus; that terminus is restored from the germline J gene. The chain is built from TRBV19 and TRBJ1-6; D is perhaps TRBD1 (5 bases). TRBJ1-6 carries the ORF label, with uncertain function. Trimming shortened V by 4 bases and J by 5 bases, and 7 bases separated the two germline ends. This CDR3 spans 13 amino acids. CDR1 and CDR2 from the germline V gene are FNHDT and SITEND (reference sequence). Partial CDR3 DNA: TGTGCCAGCAGTTTCAGGGATAATTCGCCCCTCTAC. Translating it yields CASSFRDNSPLY. The full CDR3 sequence reads CASSFRDNSPLYF.

In regard to this clone: The germline and genes are mouse ones. The CDR3 is cut off 1 residue early in the read; its end comes from the germline J gene. The chain couples TRBV13-3 to TRBJ2-3; the D is unclear. The V gene's germline CDR1 is NNHDY and CDR2 SYVADS. The CDR3 spans 12 residues. V lost 3 bases to trimming and J lost 0 bases, with 2 bases between them. This CDR3 reads CASSGSAETLYF. CDR3 DNA (partial): TGTGCCAGCAGTGGTAGTGCAGAAACGCTGTAT.

Notes on this clone: Each gene name is a mouse one. The read ends 1 residue early relative to the CDR3; the germline J gene fills the gap. The V gene is TRBV15, the J gene TRBJ2-3; 13 bases agree with TRBD2. This CDR3 comprises 15 residues. Per germline, CDR1 SGHND and CDR2 FRSKSL. The V and J ends lost 6 bases and 3 bases, in that order; junction bases with no gene match: 3. Incomplete CDR3 DNA: TGTGCCAGCAGGGACTGGGGGGGCCGGGCAGAAACGCTGTAT. It translates to CASRDWGGRAETLY. The full CDR3 is CASRDWGGRAETLYF.

A remark on this clone: Each gene name is a mouse one. The read ends 1 residue early relative to the CDR3; the germline J gene fills the gap. The chain carries TRBV23 and TRBJ2-4; the table assigns TRBD2, which was not confirmed against the DNA. Germline V lookup: CDR1 KGHTA, CDR2 FQNQQP. The CDR3 contains 10 residues. CDR3 DNA, as far as it was read: TGCTCCAGCAGTCATGACACCTTGTAC. Its translation: CSSSHDTLY. The entire CDR3 sequence reads CSSSHDTLYF.

A word on this clone: These gene names are mouse names. The read terminates 1 residue ahead of where the CDR3 ends, so the germline J gene completes it. J is TRBJ2-2 and V is TRBV14; 7 bases line up with TRBD1. CDR1 SGHDT and CDR2 FRDEAV come from the germline V gene. V lost 2 bases to trimming and J lost 4 bases; unmatched junction nucleotides: 2. The CDR3 spans 14 residues. CDR3 bases read: TGTGCCAGCAGTTTACCAGGGGGCACCGGGCAGCTCTAC. Amino acid sequence: CASSLPGGTGQLY. The full CDR3 is CASSLPGGTGQLYF. Supplemented by reference TRBV14 and TRBJ2-2, the full variable domain reads EAGVTQSPRYAVLQEGQAVSFWCDPISGHDTLYWYQQPRDQGPQLLVYFRDEAVIDNSQLPSDRFSAVRPKGTNSTLKIQSAKQGDTATYLCASSLPGGTGQLYFGEGSKLTVL.

On this clone: Gene names are mouse gene names. Read sequence stops 1 residue before the CDR3 end, and the germline J gene provides the missing end. The rearrangement links TRBV26 to TRBJ2-3, with D possibly TRBD1 on 5 matching bases. Trimming left V 4 bases short and J 3 bases short, with 8 bases between. The germline V gene encodes CDR1 KGHPV and CDR2 FQNQEV (reference sequence). The CDR3 consists of 13 residues. CDR3 DNA (partial): TGTGCCAGCAGTCCCAGGGAGGCAGAAACGCTGTAT. Residues: CASSPREAETLY. The whole CDR3 protein is CASSPREAETLYF.

By share, this clone ranks as large. These gene names are mouse names. The CDR3 is cut off 1 residue early in the read; its end comes from the germline J gene. This chain connects TRBV14 to TRBJ2-4, with a tentative D call TRBD1 (6 bases). CDR1 and CDR2 (germline): SGHDT, FRDEAV. The germline V and J ends were trimmed by 5 bases and 0 bases, with 13 bases remaining between them. This CDR3 contains 15 residues. CDR3 protein: CASRFRGGSQNTLYF. Incomplete CDR3 DNA: TGTGCCAGCAGATTCCGAGGGGGTAGTCAAAACACCTTGTAC.

This clone appeared a few times. All gene names here are mouse names. The read is 1 residue too short to cover the CDR3 end, so that end is filled in from the germline J gene. The rearrangement uses TRBV15 and TRBJ2-7; 8 nucleotides agree with TRBD1. Germline V gene sequence: CDR1 SGHND, CDR2 FRSKSL. The CDR3 loop spans 12 amino acids. The J segment lost 6 bases and the V segment lost 5 bases, leaving 3 bases of the junction unmatched. Here the CDR3 reads CASSLRGREQYF. CDR3 DNA (partial): TGTGCCAGCAGTCTCAGGGGGCGTGAACAGTAC.

As for this clone: Gene names refer to mouse genes. The CDR3 end lies 1 residue beyond the end of the read and is filled in from the germline J gene. The J gene is TRBJ1-6, the V gene TRBV31; D ambiguous. TRBJ1-6 has ORF status, its function being uncertain. CDR3 length equals 13 residues. V lost 3 bases, J lost 7 bases, and 10 bases lay in between. Germline CDR1 is GKSSPN and CDR2 is SITVG. The CDR3 here is CAWRTGRNSPLYF. The DNA read from the CDR3 is TGTGCCTGGAGAACGGGGAGAAATTCGCCCCTCTAC.

A few counts support this clone. Gene and germline names: mouse. The CDR3 end lies 1 residue beyond the end of the read and is filled in from the germline J gene. The chain employs TRBV2 and TRBJ2-5, with 10 bases matching TRBD1. After removal of 1 base from V and 5 bases from J, the junction contained 0 bases not matched to a gene. CDR3 length: 14 residues. The germline gives CDR1 LGHNA, CDR2 YSYQKL. The sequenced CDR3 bases are TGTGCCAGCAGCCAAGGGGACAGGGGAGACACCCAGTAC. Amino acids: CASSQGDRGDTQY. The complete CDR3 protein is CASSQGDRGDTQYF.

Regarding this clone: All gene names here are mouse names. The sequence runs out 1 residue before the end of the CDR3; the remainder is reconstructed from the germline J gene. The chain joins TRBV31 to TRBJ2-5; 11 bases map to TRBD2. CDR1 and CDR2 (germline): GKSSPN, SITVG. The trim removed 5 bases at V and 0 bases at J, leaving 1 base unmatched. The CDR3 covers 14 residues. The chain's CDR3 is CAWDWGGNQDTQYF. The sequenced part of the CDR3 DNA is TGTGCCTGGGACTGGGGGGGGAACCAAGACACCCAGTAC.

This clone occurred a few times. The listed genes are named as in mouse. The read ends 1 residue before the CDR3 terminus; that terminus is restored from the germline J gene. V gene TRBV29 combines with J gene TRBJ2-7, with D uncertain. Germline loops: CDR1 MSHET, CDR2 SYDVDS. The CDR3 loop spans 12 amino acids. Deletions cut 4 bases from V and 0 bases from J, with 4 bases between. The sequenced part of the CDR3 DNA is TGTGCTAGCAGTTCGAGCTCCTATGAACAGTAC. This gives the protein CASSSSSYEQY. The CDR3 in its entirety is CASSSSSYEQYF.

By sample share, this clone is medium-sized (0.01 to 0.1%). Mouse germline and gene names are used. The read halts 1 residue ahead of the CDR3 end, with the missing end drawn from the germline J gene. The gene calls are TRBV19 and TRBJ2-7, with D possibly TRBD2 on 8 matching bases. This CDR3 has 14 amino acids. CDR1 and CDR2 (germline): FNHDT, SITEND (reference sequence). V dropped 6 bases and J dropped 0 bases, with 13 bases sitting between them. CDR3 amino acids: CASKDWDSSYEQYF. Partial CDR3 DNA: TGTGCCAGCAAGGACTGGGACAGCTCCTATGAACAGTAC.

In its sample, this clone ranks as large. Mouse names are used for the genes. The read is 1 residue too short to cover the CDR3 end, so that end is filled in from the germline J gene. The chain employs TRBV13-2 and TRBJ2-7; D not resolved. Trimming took 1 base from V and 4 from J, leaving 6 bases between them. CDR3 size: 12 residues. The germline gives CDR1 NNHNN, CDR2 SYGAGS (reference sequence). The covered CDR3 bases are TGTGCCAGCGGTGATCAGGTTTATGAACAGTAC. Translation gives CASGDQVYEQY. The whole CDR3 reads CASGDQVYEQYF.

This clone came up once. Germline and genes: mouse. The DNA ends 1 residue before the CDR3 does, and the rest of the CDR3 is filled in from the germline J gene. V usage is TRBV13-3 and J usage is TRBJ2-1, with 12 bases fitting TRBD1. CDR1 and CDR2 from the germline V gene are NNHDY and SYVADS. This CDR3 region has 16 residues. J was trimmed by 5 bases and V by 5 bases; bases with no gene match: 8. The CDR3 region is CASSGTGGALHAEQFF. CDR3 bases read: TGTGCCAGCAGCGGGACAGGGGGCGCGTTACATGCTGAGCAGTTC.

Details on this clone: The genes are named according to mouse. Sequencing ends 1 residue short of the CDR3 end; the germline J gene provides the rest. The chain combines TRBV31 with TRBJ2-1; a weak D match, TRBD2 (6 bases). CDR1 is GKSSPN, CDR2 SITVG, per germline. The length of the CDR3 is 14 residues. Trimming removed 0 bases at V and 4 bases at J, with 10 bases between. CDR3 DNA, as far as it was read: TGTGCCTGGAGTCTATGGGGGACGTATGCTGAGCAGTTC. Its protein product is CAWSLWGTYAEQF. The CDR3 reads in full as CAWSLWGTYAEQFF.

Concerning this clone itself: Gene names refer to mouse genes. The read terminates 1 residue before the CDR3 end, so the remaining end is supplied by the germline J gene. The chain has TRBV16 and TRBJ2-4; 14 bases are shared with TRBD2. The CDR3 loop spans 15 amino acids. CDR1 and CDR2 (germline): SGHSA, FRNQAP. J lost 2 bases, V lost 5 bases, and 0 bases had no gene match. The CDR3 bases that were read are TGTGCAAGCAGCGGGACTGGGGGGGCTCAAAACACCTTGTAC. This translates into CASSGTGGAQNTLY. The whole CDR3 protein is CASSGTGGAQNTLYF. Supplemented by reference TRBV16 and TRBJ2-4, the full variable domain reads NAGVIQTPRHKVTGKGQEATLWCEPISGHSAVFWYRQTIVQGLEFLTYFRNQAPIDDSGMPKERFSAQMPNQSHSTLKIQSTQPQDSAVYLCASSGTGGAQNTLYFGAGTRLSVL.

This clone has more than one count but fewer than ten. Gene names denote mouse genes. The CDR3 DNA, read in part, is TGCTCCAGCAGTCAAACTGGATCCTATGAACAGTAC. Its protein is CSSSQTGSYEQY. The complete CDR3 reads CSSSQTGSYEQYF. V usage is TRBV23 and J usage is TRBJ2-7; the table's D gene call, TRBD2, was not cross checked with the DNA. The read gets to within 1 residue of the CDR3 end, and the germline J gene fills in the rest. Germline CDR1 and CDR2: KGHTA and FQNQQP. The CDR3 loop spans 13 amino acids.